The clone carrying this TCR beta chain has a count of ten or more. As yet, its antigen is unknown. The sample belongs to a study of metastatic and nonmetastatic thyroid tumors. Study-wide background: Comparison of repertoires was carried out across blood and tumor or nodule tissue from malignant and benign thyroid patients.

Study observations and caveats: Benign nodules reportedly had significantly lower TCR beta diversity than malignant thyroid tumors in blood and tumor.

In the study's own analysis: It was from CDR3 differences across clinicopathological groups that a distant-metastasis classifier for papillary thyroid cancer was built. TCRdb reprocessed the PCR reads using MiXCR. None of the V and J calls come from the authors' own analysis; TCRdb made them. The sample includes 20,000 or so clones, over 9.5% of them seen just once. Treatment of any kind had been given to no patient before thyroid surgery. The sample consisted of blood. This TCR was sampled from a female donor with papillary thyroid cancer or a benign thyroid nodule (not recorded which). Some clones in this sample may be carry-over from other donors' samples.

The CDR3, as DNA: TGCAGCGTTGAACTGGACCTTTACTCCTACAATGAGCAGTTCTTC. It is translated as CSVELDLYSYNEQFF. The chain carries TRBV29-1 and TRBJ2-1; D call uncertain. With 2 bases removed from V and 0 bases from J, the gap between germline ends came to 11 bases. Germline-derived CDR1 and CDR2 are SQVTM and ANQGSEA. The CDR3 covers 15 residues.